Listed below are T cell receptor beta chains from one sample, sequenced in a study of T-cell reconstitution after alpha-beta-depleted transplantation in children. TCRdb re-called the PCR reads with MiXCR, one entry per CDR3 protein. The repertoire includes around 500,000 distinct CDR3 sequences, roughly 24% of them detected once, and roughly 13% sits in the top ten. The sample was PBMCs, mostly from graft donor cells, taken 360 days after TCRalphabeta/CD19-depleted stem cell transplant. These receptors all stem from a boy less than two years old who had a stem cell transplant for acute myeloid leukemia, so the T cells may come from the graft donor. Both conserved end residues are trimmed from each CDR3. Fields, in order: V gene, J gene, CDR3 protein.

TRBV5-6	TRBJ2-1	ASSTLGLARYNEQF
TRBV20-1	TRBJ1-2	CARPPIQGNYGYT
TRBV29-1	TRBJ1-1	SGGPASNTEAF
TRBV29-1	TRBJ2-3	SVGERGTMFWPDTQY
TRBV25-1	TRBJ1-6	ASSEGPIYSPLH
TRBV12-3/TRBV12-4	TRBJ2-3	ASSSIGTDTQY
TRBV27	TRBJ1-2	ASKTRGIYGYT
TRBV18	TRBJ2-5	ASSPLTGGAGETQY
TRBV18	TRBJ2-1	ASSPAEAGTGHYNEQF
TRBV7-3	TRBJ2-6	ASSTRTGGANVLT
TRBV3-1	TRBJ1-3	ASSQGPRFIENTIY
TRBV6-5	TRBJ2-1	ASSYSIGETEQF
TRBV9	TRBJ2-7	ASSVAGTEEQY
TRBV20-1	TRBJ2-7	SANRGSTYEQY
TRBV4-3	TRBJ1-6	ASSQELTHEYNSPLH
TRBV7-2	TRBJ2-5	ASSPRTGNGETQY
TRBV4-1	TRBJ2-1	ASSWNPRSYNEQF
TRBV20-1	TRBJ2-2	SATDRTNTGELF
TRBV20-1	TRBJ2-3	SANPGSNSHVDTQY
TRBV7-2	TRBJ2-3	ASRPGGTTDTQY
TRBV4-1	TRBJ2-6	ASRPGFSGANVLT
TRBV7-9	TRBJ1-4	ASSSFNEKLF
TRBV27	TRBJ2-7	ASSYNARYEQY
TRBV6-4	TRBJ2-3	ASSTTASTDTQY
TRBV7-2	TRBJ1-2	ASSSDRGHYGYT
TRBV2	TRBJ2-7	ASSEERGGGEQY
TRBV25-1	TRBJ2-1	ASSEYRGTGVANEQF
TRBV2	TRBJ1-1	ASSDIGRANTEAF
TRBV20-1	TRBJ1-2	SAIRQGAIGYGYT
TRBV7-2	TRBJ2-3	ASSLIGSGGAADTQY
TRBV20-1	TRBJ2-3	SASPYPSTVTDTQY
TRBV5-8	TRBJ1-2	ASTTRPGTGGFYGYT
TRBV29-1	TRBJ2-5	SAGTGRQETQY
TRBV12-3/TRBV12-4	TRBJ1-1	ASCLAQRSNTEAF
TRBV7-9	TRBJ2-4	ASSSSWTGNIQY
TRBV28	TRBJ1-3	ASSLVNRGSGNTIY
TRBV15	TRBJ2-3	ATSRALGDTQY
TRBV2	TRBJ1-2	ASVSGQNYGYT
TRBV7-6	TRBJ2-7	ASSFEGYEQY
TRBV5-5	TRBJ2-3	ASSLGQKFTDTQY
TRBV12-3/TRBV12-4	TRBJ2-3	ASNVRQTSTDTQY
TRBV28	TRBJ2-4	ASSARMLAKNIQY
TRBV11-2	TRBJ1-1	ASSLARPVPEAF
TRBV29-1	TRBJ2-7	SVEVGAGAGYEQY
TRBV20-1	TRBJ2-7	CARDRDRVGYEQY
TRBV6-2/TRBV6-3	TRBJ2-7	ASRQGPYEQY
TRBV7-8	TRBJ2-1	ASSLGISGNNEQF
TRBV7-9	TRBJ1-1	ASSLGGRVEAF
TRBV5-1	TRBJ1-2	ASSQWLRGTNYGYT
TRBV5-6	TRBJ2-7	ASSLRAGGTSYEQY
TRBV5-1	TRBJ1-1	ASKEAISTEAF
TRBV5-5	TRBJ2-5	ASSWAEETQY
TRBV5-1	.	ASSLGVETQF
TRBV24-1	TRBJ2-2	ATSDYPTGELF
TRBV7-2	TRBJ2-2	ASSRVGYTGELF
TRBV24-1	TRBJ2-3	ATSDPLGGTDTQY
TRBV25-1	TRBJ1-5	ASSEGTGSKNQPQH
TRBV5-1	TRBJ2-5	ASSVRDRETQY
TRBV11-3	TRBJ2-2	ASSLGLGVFTGELF